These 13 T cell receptor beta chains were all obtained from the same sample, sequenced in a study of T-cell reconstitution after alpha-beta-depleted transplantation in children. Unique molecular identifiers were incorporated into the prepared TCRbeta library. Each CDR3 protein gets one entry after TCRdb re-called the PCR reads with MiXCR. The table records nearly 400,000 distinct CDR3 sequences, approximately 20% of them present only once. The starting material was PBMCs from the stem cell graft donor, obtained from the stem cell graft. The receptors here all came from a human donor who donated a stem cell graft to a child with acute myeloid leukemia.

The CDR3 coding sequence is TGTGCCAGCAGTCGAAACGCCGGGACCGCAAGCACAGATACGCAGTATTTT. Translation gives CASSRNAGTASTDTQYF. The genes are TRBV6-1 and TRBJ2-3; D could derive from TRBD1 or TRBD2 (5 bases each). Per germline, CDR1 MNHNS and CDR2 SASEGT. Trimming removed 5 bases at V and 0 bases at J, with 18 bases between. The CDR3 length is 17 residues.

The rearrangement uses TRBV3-1 and TRBJ1-2; a weak D match, TRBD1 (5 bases). CDR3 length: 13 residues. V was trimmed by 8 bases and J by 2 bases, leaving 12 bases between them. From germline, CDR1 is LGHDT and CDR2 YNNKEL (reference sequence). The DNA for the CDR3 is TGTGCCAGCCGGCAGACAGACAACTATGGCTACACCTTC. Translating gives CASRQTDNYGYTF. The full variable domain, rest sourced from reference TRBV3-1 and TRBJ1-2, is DTAVSQTPKYLVTQMGNDKSIKCEQNLGHDTMYWYKQDSKKFLKIMFSYNNKELIINETVPNRFSPKSPDKAHLNLHINSLELGDSAVYFCASRQTDNYGYTFGSGTRLTVV.

This clonotype occurred many times. The rearrangement uses TRBV20-1 and TRBJ2-3; 14 nucleotides align to TRBD2. Per the germline V gene, CDR1 is DFQATT and CDR2 is SNEGSKA (reference sequence). This CDR3 is built from 18 residues. The V gene end was trimmed by 5 bases and the J gene end by 0 bases; junction bases not matched to a gene: 10. CDR3 sequence: CSARELGLAGESTDTQYF. The CDR3 DNA sequence: TGCAGTGCTCGCGAGTTGGGACTAGCGGGAGAGAGCACAGATACGCAGTATTTT.

This clonotype came up a few times. The chain combines TRBV12-3 or TRBV12-4 with TRBJ2-5; TRBD1 agrees at 8 bases. The CDR3 runs to 15 residues. V lost 4 bases to trimming and J lost 2 bases; unmatched junction nucleotides: 6. The DNA for the CDR3 is TGTGCCAGCAGTTATGACAGGGGAAGACAAGAGACCCAGTACTTC. This sequence encodes CASSYDRGRQETQYF.

This sequence joins TRBV27 and TRBJ2-1; TRBD2 agrees at 7 bases. Germline assignment: CDR1 MNHEY and CDR2 SMNVEV (reference sequence). The length of the CDR3 is 15 residues. J was trimmed by 7 bases and V by 5 bases; bases with no gene match: 11. The CDR3 coding sequence is TGTGCCAGCAGTATCAAGGCTAGCGGCGTTAATGAGCAGTTCTTC. Translation: CASSIKASGVNEQFF.

This clonotype came up a few times. V gene TRBV24-1 combines with J gene TRBJ2-1, with D hard to call. V gave up 3 bases and J gave up 8 bases, with 10 bases separating them. Germline CDR1 is KGHDR and CDR2 is SFDVKD. This CDR3 has 13 amino acids. The CDR3: CATSDISRDEQFF. The CDR3 nucleotides read TGTGCCACCAGTGATATCTCTCGGGATGAGCAGTTCTTC.

This clonotype came up a few times. This chain uses TRBV4-1 with TRBJ2-7; D unresolved. Between the trimmed V and J ends, which lost 3 bases and 5 bases, there was a span of 8 bases. CDR1 is MGHRA and CDR2 is YSYEKL in the germline V gene. This CDR3 is 12 amino acids long. Written as DNA, the CDR3 is TGCGCCAGCAGCCACCAAGGGCACGAGCAGTACTTC. As protein: CASSHQGHEQYF.

The V gene is TRBV3-1, the J gene TRBJ2-7; D call uncertain. Germline V gene data show CDR1 as LGHDT and CDR2 as YNNKEL (reference sequence). The CDR3 runs to 12 residues. V was clipped by 3 bases and J by 4 bases, with 7 bases between them. CDR3 loop: CASSQTMYEQYF. The CDR3 region has the DNA TGTGCCAGCAGCCAGACAATGTACGAGCAGTACTTC.

This clonotype was seen a handful of times. The CDR3 is CASSQEVASYNEQFF. The CDR3 nucleotides read TGCGCCAGCAGCCAAGAAGTAGCGTCCTACAATGAGCAGTTCTTC. The chain employs TRBV4-3 and TRBJ2-1; a weak D match, TRBD2 (5 bases). Trimming pared 0 bases from V and 1 base from J, leaving 7 bases between. Germline V gene data show CDR1 as LGHNA and CDR2 as YSLEER. CDR3 length: 15 residues.

This rearrangement joins TRBV7-3 to TRBJ2-3; possibly TRBD2 for D (6 bases). The V and J ends lost 5 bases and 3 bases respectively, with 18 bases between them. CDR1 is SGHTA, CDR2 FQGTGA, per germline. The CDR3 consists of 16 residues. Here the CDR3 DNA reads TGTGCCAGCAGCGTTCCGTTGGGAGGTCAGACAGATACGCAGTATTTT. Its protein product is CASSVPLGGQTDTQYF.

This clonotype was counted ten times or more. The genes are TRBV20-1 and TRBJ2-7; 12 positions agree with TRBD2. The V gene end was trimmed by 6 bases and the J gene end by 5 bases; junction bases not matched to a gene: 14. This CDR3 spans 16 amino acids. CDR1 and CDR2 (germline): DFQATT, SNEGSKA (reference sequence). The CDR3 bases are TGCAGTGCCAGGGCTTTAGGACTAGCGGGAATCCACGAGCAGTACTTC. This translates into CSARALGLAGIHEQYF.

The sample holds a few counts of this clonotype. CDR3 sequence reads: CASSGQATGELFF. The CDR3 DNA reads as TGTGCCAGCAGCGGACAGGCCACCGGGGAGCTGTTTTTT. This chain joins TRBV9 and TRBJ2-2, with D tentatively TRBD1 (6 bases). The V and J ends lost 3 bases and 4 bases respectively, with 7 bases between them. The germline gives CDR1 SGDLS, CDR2 YYNGEE. The CDR3 is 13 amino acids.

There are a few counts of this clonotype. This chain connects TRBV11-2 to TRBJ2-6; the D is unclear. CDR1 is SGHAT and CDR2 is FQNNGV in the germline V gene. The CDR3 extends over 17 amino acids. Trimming stripped 5 bases from V and 0 bases from J, with 14 bases between. The CDR3 DNA reads TGTGCCAGCAGCCCCCAGATGCTCATCTCTGGGGCCAACGTCCTGACTTTC. It translates to CASSPQMLISGANVLTF.